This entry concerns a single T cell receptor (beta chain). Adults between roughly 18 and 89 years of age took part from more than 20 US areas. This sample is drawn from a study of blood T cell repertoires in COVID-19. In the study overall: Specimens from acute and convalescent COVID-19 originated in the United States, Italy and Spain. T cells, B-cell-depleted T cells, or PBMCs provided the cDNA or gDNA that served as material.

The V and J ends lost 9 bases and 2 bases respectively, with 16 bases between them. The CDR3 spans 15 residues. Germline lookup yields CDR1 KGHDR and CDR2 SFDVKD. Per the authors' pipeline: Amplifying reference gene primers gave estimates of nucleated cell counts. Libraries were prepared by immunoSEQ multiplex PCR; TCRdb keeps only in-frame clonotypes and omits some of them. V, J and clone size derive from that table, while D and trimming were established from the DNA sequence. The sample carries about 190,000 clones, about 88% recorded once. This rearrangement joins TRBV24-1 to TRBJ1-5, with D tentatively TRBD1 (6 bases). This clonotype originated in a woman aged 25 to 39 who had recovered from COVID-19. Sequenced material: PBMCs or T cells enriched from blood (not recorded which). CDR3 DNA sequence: TGTGCCACCGGGTCAGGGGCTGTGGGCAATCAGCCCCAGCATTTT. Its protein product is CATGSGAVGNQPQHF.